The table lists the clone carrying this TCR beta chain with many counts. Its antigen is not identified. V dropped 2 bases and J dropped 7; count of bases not matched to a gene: 5. Germline CDR1 reads SGHTA; CDR2 reads FQGNSA. This CDR3 has 15 amino acids. The entry originates in a study of T cell repertoires in cytomegalovirus infection. Study details: Public TCR beta signatures provided an indication of both CMV infection and a matching HLA type.

TCRdb used MiXCR to reprocess the reads, holding one entry per CDR3 protein. The table records hundreds of thousands of distinct CDR3 sequences, about 33% of them present only once. Overall study findings and caveats: Ex vivo, HLA-C-restricted CMV-specific TCR beta clonotypes prevailed over the rest of the response. Adding up the frequency of public TCR beta families identified people who carried CMV plus the relevant HLA.

The V gene is TRBV7-2, the J gene TRBJ1-4; TRBD1 matches at 9 bases. The receptor comes from a human donor in good health (CMV status not recorded). Some clones in this sample may be carry-over from other donors' samples. Sequencing used cultured CD8+ T cells from PBMCs, obtained from culture after CMV antigen stimulation. CDR3 sequence reads: CASSLTGGAGEKLFF. The CDR3 nucleotides read TGTGCCAGCAGCTTAACAGGGGGCGCGGGTGAAAAACTGTTTTTT.